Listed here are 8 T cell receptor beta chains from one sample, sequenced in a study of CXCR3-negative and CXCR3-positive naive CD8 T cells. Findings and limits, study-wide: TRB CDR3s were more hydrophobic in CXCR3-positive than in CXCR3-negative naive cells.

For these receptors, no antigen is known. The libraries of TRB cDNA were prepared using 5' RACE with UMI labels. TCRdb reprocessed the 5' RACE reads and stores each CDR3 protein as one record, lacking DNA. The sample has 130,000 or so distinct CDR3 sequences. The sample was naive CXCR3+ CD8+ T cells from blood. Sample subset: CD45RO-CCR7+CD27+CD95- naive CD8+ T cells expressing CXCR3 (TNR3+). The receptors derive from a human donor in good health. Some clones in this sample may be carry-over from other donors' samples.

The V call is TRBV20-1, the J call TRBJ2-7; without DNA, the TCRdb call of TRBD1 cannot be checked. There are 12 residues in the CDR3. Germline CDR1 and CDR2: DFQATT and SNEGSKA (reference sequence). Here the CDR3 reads CSARTASYEQYF.

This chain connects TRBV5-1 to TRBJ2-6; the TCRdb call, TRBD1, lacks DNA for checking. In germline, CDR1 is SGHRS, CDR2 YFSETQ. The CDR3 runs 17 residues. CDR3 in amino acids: CASSWNPGVMGANVLTF. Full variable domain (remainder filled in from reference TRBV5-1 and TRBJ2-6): KAGVTQTPRYLIKTRGQQVTLSCSPISGHRSVSWYQQTPGQGLQFLFEYFSETQRNKGNFPGRFSGRQFSNSRSEMNVSTLELGDSALYLCASSWNPGVMGANVLTFGAGSRLTVL.

CDR3 loop: CASSQVAGAYEQYF. The chain joins TRBV4-3 to TRBJ2-7. Germline V gene lookup returns CDR1 LGHNA and CDR2 YSLEER. The CDR3 extends over 14 amino acids.

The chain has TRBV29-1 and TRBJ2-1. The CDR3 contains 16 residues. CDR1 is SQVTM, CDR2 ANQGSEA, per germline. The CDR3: CSVEESKLSSYNEQFF.

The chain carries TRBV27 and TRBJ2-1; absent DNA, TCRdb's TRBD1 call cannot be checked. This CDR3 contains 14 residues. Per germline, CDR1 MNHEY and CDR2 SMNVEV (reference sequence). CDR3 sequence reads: CASSLYWGANEQFF.

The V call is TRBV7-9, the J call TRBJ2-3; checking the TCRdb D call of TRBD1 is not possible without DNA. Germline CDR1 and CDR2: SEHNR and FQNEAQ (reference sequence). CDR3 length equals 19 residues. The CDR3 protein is CASSFTLSLSGTSTDTQYF.

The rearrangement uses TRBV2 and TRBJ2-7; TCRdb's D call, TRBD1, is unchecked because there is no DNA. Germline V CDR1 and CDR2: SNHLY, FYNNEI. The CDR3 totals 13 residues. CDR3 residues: CTSLDRAGFRQYF.

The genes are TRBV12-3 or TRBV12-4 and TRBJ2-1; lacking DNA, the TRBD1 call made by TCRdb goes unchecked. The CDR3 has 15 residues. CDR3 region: CASSRTGATYNEQFF.